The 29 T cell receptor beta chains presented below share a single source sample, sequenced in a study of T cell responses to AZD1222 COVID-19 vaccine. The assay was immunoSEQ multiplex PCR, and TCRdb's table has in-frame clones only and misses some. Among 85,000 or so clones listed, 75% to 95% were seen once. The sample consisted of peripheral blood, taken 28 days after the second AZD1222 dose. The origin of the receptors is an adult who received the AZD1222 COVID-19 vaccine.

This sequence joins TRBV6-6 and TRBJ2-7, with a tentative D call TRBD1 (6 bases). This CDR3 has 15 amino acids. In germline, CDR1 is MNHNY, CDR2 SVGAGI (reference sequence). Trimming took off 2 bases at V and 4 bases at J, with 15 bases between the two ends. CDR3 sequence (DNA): TGTGCCAGCAGTTACAATGGCCGCAGGGGATACGAGCAGTACTTC. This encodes CASSYNGRRGYEQYF.

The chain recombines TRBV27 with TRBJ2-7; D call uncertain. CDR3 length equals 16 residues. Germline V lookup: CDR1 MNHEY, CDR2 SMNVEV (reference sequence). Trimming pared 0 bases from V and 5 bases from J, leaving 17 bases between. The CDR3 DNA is TGTGCCAGCAGTTTATCGATAGGACCTACTTTCCACGAGCAGTACTTC. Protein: CASSLSIGPTFHEQYF.

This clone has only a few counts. DNA for the CDR3: TGTGCCAGCAGCCCGGGACAGGGAGTGTATGGCTACACCTTC. As protein: CASSPGQGVYGYTF. This chain connects TRBV28 to TRBJ1-2, with 9 bases that match TRBD1. The trim removed 6 bases at V and 5 bases at J, leaving 7 bases unmatched. The CDR3 runs to 14 residues. The germline CDR1 and CDR2 sequences are MDHEN and SYDVKM.

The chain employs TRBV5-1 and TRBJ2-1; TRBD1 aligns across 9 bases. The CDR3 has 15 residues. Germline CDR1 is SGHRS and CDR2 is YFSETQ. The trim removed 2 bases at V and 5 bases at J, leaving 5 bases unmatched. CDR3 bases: TGCGCCAGCAGCTTAGGGGACAGGGTGGACAATGAGCAGTTCTTC. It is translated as CASSLGDRVDNEQFF.

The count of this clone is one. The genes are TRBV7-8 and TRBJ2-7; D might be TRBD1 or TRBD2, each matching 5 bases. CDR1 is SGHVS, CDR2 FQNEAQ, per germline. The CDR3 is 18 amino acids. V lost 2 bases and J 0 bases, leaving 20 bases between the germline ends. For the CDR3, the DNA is TGTGCCAGCAGCTTACCCGGGACCTGGCTCCTAGGCTCCTACGAGCAGTACTTC. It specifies CASSLPGTWLLGSYEQYF. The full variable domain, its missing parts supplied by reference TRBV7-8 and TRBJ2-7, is GAGVSQSPRYKVAKRGQDVALRCDPISGHVSLFWYQQALGQGPEFLTYFQNEAQLDKSGLPSDRFFAERPEGSVSTLKIQRTQQEDSAVYLCASSLPGTWLLGSYEQYFGPGTRLTVT.

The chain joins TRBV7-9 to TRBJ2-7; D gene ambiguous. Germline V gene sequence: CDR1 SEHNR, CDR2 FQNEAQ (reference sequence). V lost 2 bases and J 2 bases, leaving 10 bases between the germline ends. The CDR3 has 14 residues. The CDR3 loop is CASSLTGRPYEQYF. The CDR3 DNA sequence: TGTGCCAGCAGCTTAACTGGCAGGCCCTACGAGCAGTACTTC.

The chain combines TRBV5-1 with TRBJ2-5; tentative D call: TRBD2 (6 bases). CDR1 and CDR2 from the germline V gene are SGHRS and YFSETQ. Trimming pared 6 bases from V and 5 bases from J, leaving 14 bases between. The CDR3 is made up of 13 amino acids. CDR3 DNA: TGCGCCAGCACTTGGCCAGGAGGGGAGACCCAGTACTTC. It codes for CASTWPGGETQYF.

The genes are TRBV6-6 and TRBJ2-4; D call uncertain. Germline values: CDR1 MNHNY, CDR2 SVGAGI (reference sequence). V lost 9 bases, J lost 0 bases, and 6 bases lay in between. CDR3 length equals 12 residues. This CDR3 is CASGLAKNIQYF. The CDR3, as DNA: TGTGCCAGTGGGCTAGCCAAAAACATTCAGTACTTC.

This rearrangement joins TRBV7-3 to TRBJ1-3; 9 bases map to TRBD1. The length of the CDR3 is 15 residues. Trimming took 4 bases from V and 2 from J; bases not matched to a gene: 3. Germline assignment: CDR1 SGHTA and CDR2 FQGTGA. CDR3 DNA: TGTGCCAGCAGCTACAGGACAGGGGCTGGAAACACCATATATTTT. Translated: CASSYRTGAGNTIYF.

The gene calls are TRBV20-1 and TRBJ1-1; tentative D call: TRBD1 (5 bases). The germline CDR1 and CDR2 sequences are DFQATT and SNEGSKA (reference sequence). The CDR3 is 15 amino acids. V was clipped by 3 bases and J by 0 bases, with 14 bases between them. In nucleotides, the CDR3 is TGCAGTGCTAGTACCTACAGGTCCATGAACACTGAAGCTTTCTTT. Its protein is CSASTYRSMNTEAFF.

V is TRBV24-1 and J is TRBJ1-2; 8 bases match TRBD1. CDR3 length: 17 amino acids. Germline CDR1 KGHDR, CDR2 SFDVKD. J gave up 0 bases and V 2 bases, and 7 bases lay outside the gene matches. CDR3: CATSDSGGARANYGYTF. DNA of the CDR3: TGTGCCACCAGTGATTCAGGGGGCGCCCGGGCTAACTATGGCTACACCTTC.

CDR3 protein: CASSLRGAGTDTQYF. CDR3 DNA: TGCGCCAGCAGCTTGCGGGGGGCAGGCACAGATACGCAGTATTTT. The chain joins TRBV5-1 to TRBJ2-3; D perhaps matches TRBD2 (7 bases). The CDR3 sequence is 15 residues long. CDR1 SGHRS and CDR2 YFSETQ come from the germline V gene. The germline V and J ends were trimmed by 1 base and 1 base, with 10 bases remaining between them.

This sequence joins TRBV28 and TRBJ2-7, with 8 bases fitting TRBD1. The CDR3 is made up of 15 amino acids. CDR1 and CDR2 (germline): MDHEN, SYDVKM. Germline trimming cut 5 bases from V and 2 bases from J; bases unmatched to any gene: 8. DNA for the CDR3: TGTGCCAGCAGTCCTCCAGGGACAGGAGCCTACGAGCAGTACTTC. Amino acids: CASSPPGTGAYEQYF.

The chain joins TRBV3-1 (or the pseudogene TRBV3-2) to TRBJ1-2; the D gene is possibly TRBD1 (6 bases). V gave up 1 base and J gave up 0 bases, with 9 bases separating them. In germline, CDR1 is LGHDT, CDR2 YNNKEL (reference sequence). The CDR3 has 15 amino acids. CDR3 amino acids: CASSQGTASNYGYTF. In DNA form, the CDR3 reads TGTGCCAGCAGCCAAGGGACAGCGTCTAACTATGGCTACACCTTC.

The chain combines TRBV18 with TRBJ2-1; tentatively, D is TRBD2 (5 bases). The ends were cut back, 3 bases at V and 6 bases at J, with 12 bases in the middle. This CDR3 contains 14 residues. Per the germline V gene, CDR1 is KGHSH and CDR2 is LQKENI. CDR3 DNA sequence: TGTGCCAGCTCACCGGGAGAGCCGGGCAATGAGCAGTTCTTC. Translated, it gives CASSPGEPGNEQFF.

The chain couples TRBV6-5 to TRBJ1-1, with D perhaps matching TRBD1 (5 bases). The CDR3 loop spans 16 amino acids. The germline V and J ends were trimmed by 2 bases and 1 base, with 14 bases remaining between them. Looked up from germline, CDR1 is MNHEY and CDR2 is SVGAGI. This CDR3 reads CASSYQVGRTNTEAFF. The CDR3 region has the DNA TGTGCCAGCAGTTACCAAGTGGGACGGACGAACACTGAAGCTTTCTTT.

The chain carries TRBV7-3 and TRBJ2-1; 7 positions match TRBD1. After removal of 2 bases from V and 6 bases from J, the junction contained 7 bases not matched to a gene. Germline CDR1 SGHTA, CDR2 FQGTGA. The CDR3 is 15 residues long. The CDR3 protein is CASSLEGAGGNEQFF. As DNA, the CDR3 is TGTGCCAGCAGCTTAGAGGGGGCAGGAGGCAATGAGCAGTTCTTC.

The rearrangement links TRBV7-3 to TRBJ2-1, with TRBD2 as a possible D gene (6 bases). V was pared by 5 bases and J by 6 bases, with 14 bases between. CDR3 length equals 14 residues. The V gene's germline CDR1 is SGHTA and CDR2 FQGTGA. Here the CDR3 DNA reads TGTGCCAGCAGCGCGGGACCGTACCCCAATGAGCAGTTCTTC. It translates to CASSAGPYPNEQFF.

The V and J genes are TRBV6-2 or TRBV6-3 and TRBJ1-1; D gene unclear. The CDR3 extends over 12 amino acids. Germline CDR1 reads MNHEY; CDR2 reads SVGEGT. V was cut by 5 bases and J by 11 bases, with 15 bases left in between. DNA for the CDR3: TGTGCCAGCAGTCCCCTTGATAAGCGGGCTTTCTTT. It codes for CASSPLDKRAFF.

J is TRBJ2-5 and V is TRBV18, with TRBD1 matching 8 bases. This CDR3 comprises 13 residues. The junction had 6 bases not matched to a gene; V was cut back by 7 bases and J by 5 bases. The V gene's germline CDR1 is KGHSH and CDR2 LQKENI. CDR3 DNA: TGTGCCAGCTTCACAGGGGGTTTGGAGACCCAGTACTTC. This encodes CASFTGGLETQYF.

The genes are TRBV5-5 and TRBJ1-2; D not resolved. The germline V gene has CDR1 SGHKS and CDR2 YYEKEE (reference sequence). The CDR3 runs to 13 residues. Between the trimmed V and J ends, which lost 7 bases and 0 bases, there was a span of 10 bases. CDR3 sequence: CASQVVPNYGYTF. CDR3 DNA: TGTGCCAGCCAAGTTGTCCCTAACTATGGCTACACCTTC.

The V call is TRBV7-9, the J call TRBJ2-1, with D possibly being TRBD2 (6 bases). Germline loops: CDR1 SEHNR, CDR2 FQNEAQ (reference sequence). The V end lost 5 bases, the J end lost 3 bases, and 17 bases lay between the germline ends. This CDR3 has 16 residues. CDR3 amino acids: CASSPRGGMGYNEQFF. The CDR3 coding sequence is TGTGCCAGCAGCCCCCGGGGCGGGATGGGCTACAATGAGCAGTTCTTC.

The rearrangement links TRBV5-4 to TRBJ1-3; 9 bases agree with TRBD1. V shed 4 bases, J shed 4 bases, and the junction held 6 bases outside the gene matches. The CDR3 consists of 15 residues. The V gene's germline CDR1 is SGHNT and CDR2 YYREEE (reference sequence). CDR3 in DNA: TGTGCCAGCAGCATTGACAGGGGGTACGGAAACACCATATATTTT. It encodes CASSIDRGYGNTIYF.

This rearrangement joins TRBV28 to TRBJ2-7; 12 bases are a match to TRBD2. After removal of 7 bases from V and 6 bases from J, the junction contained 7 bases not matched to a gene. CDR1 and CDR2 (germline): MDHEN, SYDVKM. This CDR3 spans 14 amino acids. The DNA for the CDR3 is TGTGCCAGCACCTTATCTAGCGGGAGGGCCGAGCAGTACTTC. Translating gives CASTLSSGRAEQYF.

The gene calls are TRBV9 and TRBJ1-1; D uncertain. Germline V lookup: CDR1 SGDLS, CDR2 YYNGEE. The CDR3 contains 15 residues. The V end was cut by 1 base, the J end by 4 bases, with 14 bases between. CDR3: CASSVQPGLGTEAFF. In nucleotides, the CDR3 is TGTGCCAGCAGCGTACAGCCCGGCTTGGGCACTGAAGCTTTCTTT. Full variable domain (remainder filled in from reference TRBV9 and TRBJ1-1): DSGVTQTPKHLITATGQRVTLRCSPRSGDLSVYWYQQSLDQGLQFLIQYYNGEERAKGNILERFSAQQFPDLHSELNLSSLELGDSALYFCASSVQPGLGTEAFFGQGTRLTVV.

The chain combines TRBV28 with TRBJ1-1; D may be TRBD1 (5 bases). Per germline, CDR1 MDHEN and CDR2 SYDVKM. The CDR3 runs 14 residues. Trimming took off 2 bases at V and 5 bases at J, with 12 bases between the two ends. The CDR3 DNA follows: TGTGCCAGCAGTTTAATGCAGGGAAGGACTGAAGCTTTCTTT. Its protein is CASSLMQGRTEAFF. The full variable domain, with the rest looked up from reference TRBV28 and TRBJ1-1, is DVKVTQSSRYLVKRTGEKVFLECVQDMDHENMFWYRQDPGLGLRLIYFSYDVKMKEKGDIPEGYSVSREKKERFSLILESASTNQTSMYLCASSLMQGRTEAFFGQGTRLTVV.

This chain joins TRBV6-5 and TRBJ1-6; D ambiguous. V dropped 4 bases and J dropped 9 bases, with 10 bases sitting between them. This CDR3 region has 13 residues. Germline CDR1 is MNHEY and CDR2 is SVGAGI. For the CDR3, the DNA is TGTGCCAGCAGTTTCCCTAGGCGTTCACCCCTCCACTTT. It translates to CASSFPRRSPLHF.

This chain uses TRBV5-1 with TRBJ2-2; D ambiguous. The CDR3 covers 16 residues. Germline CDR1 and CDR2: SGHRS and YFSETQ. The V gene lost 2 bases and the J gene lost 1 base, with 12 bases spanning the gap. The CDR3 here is CASSFPPAGNTGELFF. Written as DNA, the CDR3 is TGCGCCAGCAGCTTTCCCCCAGCTGGGAACACCGGGGAGCTGTTTTTT.

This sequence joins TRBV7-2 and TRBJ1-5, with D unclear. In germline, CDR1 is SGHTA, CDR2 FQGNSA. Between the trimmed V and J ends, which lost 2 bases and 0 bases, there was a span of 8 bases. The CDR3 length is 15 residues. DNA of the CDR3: TGTGCCAGCAGCTTATGGCAGAATAGCAATCAGCCCCAGCATTTT. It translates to CASSLWQNSNQPQHF.